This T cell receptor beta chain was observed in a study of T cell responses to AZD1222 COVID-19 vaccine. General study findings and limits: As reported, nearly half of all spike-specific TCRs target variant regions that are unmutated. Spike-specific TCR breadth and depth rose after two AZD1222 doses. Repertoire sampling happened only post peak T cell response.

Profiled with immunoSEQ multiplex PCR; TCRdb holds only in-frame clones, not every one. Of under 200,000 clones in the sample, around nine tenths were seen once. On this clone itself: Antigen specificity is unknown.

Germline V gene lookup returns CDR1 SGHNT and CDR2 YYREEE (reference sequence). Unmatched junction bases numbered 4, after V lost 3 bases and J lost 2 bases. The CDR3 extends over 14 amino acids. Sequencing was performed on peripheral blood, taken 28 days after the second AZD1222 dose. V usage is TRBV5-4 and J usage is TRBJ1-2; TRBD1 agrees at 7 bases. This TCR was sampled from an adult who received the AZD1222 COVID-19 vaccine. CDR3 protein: CASSSGTANYGYTF. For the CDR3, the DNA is TGTGCCAGCAGCTCCGGGACAGCAAACTATGGCTACACCTTC.